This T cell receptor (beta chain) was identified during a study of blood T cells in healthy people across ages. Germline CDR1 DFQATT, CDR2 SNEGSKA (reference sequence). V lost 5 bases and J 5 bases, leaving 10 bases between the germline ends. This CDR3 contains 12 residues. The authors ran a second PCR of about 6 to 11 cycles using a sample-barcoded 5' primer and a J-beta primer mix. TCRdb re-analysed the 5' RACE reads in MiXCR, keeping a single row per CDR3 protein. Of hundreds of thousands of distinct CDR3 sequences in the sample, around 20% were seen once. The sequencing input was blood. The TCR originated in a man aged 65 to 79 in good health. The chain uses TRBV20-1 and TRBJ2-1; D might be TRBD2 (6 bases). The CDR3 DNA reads TGCAGTGCTTTCGGGGGAGACAATGAGCAGTTCTTC. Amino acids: CSAFGGDNEQFF.